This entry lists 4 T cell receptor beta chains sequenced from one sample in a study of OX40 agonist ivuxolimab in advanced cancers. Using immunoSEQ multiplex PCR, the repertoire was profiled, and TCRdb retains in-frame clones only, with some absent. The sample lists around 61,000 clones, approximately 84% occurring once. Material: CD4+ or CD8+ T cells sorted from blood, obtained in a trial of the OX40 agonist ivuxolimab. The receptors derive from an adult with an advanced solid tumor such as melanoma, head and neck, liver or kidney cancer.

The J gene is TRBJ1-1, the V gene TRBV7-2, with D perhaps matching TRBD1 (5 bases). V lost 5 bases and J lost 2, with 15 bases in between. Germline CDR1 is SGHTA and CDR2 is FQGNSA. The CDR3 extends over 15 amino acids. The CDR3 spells CASSQRLGENTEAFF. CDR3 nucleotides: TGTGCCAGCAGCCAACGGTTAGGGGAAAACACTGAAGCTTTCTTT. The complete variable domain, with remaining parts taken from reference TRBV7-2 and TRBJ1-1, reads GAGVSQSPSNKVTEKGKDVELRCDPISGHTALYWYRQSLGQGLEFLIYFQGNSAPDKSGLPSDRFSAERTGGSVSTLTIQRTQQEDSAVYLCASSQRLGENTEAFFGQGTRLTVV.

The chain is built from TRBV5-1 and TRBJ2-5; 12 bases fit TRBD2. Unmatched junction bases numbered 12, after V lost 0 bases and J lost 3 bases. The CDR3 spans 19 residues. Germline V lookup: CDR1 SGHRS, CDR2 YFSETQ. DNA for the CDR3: TGCGCCAGCAGCTTGGGGACTAGCGGGGCCCCGGGCGCAGAAGAGACCCAGTACTTC. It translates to CASSLGTSGAPGAEETQYF.

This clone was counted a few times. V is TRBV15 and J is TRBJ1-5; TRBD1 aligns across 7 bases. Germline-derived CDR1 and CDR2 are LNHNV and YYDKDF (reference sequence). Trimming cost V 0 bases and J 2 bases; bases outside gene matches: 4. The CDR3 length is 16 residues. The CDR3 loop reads CATSRDYRGGNQPQHF. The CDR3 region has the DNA TGTGCCACCAGCAGAGATTACAGGGGAGGCAATCAGCCCCAGCATTTT.

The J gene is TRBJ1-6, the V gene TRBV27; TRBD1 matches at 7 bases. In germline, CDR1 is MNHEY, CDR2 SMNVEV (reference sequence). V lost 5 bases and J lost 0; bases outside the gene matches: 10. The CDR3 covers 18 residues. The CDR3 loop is CASSATGDLSSYNSPLHF. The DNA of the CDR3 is TGTGCCAGCAGTGCCACAGGGGACCTTAGCTCCTATAATTCACCCCTCCACTTT.